The 27 T cell receptor beta chains presented below share a single source sample, sequenced in a study of OX40 agonist ivuxolimab in advanced cancers. The data were produced by immunoSEQ multiplex PCR, yet TCRdb's version contains in-frame clones alone and is incomplete. Here the sample spans 40,000 to 55,000 clones, roughly 85% being singletons. The specimen was CD4+ or CD8+ T cells sorted from blood, collected in a trial of the OX40 agonist ivuxolimab. These receptors all stem from an adult with an advanced solid tumor such as melanoma, head and neck, liver or kidney cancer.

This chain joins TRBV6-5 and TRBJ2-1; D is ambiguous. The CDR3 contains 15 residues. Germline V CDR1 and CDR2: MNHEY, SVGAGI. V lost 2 bases, J lost 4 bases, and 12 bases lay in between. The CDR3 reads CASSYRPTPYNEQFF. CDR3 in DNA: TGTGCCAGCAGTTACCGGCCGACTCCATACAATGAGCAGTTCTTC.

This sequence joins TRBV19 and TRBJ2-6, with a tentative D call TRBD1 (5 bases). V lost 3 bases and J 0 bases, leaving 15 bases between the germline ends. The germline gives CDR1 LNHDA, CDR2 SQIVND (reference sequence). The CDR3 totals 18 residues. The CDR3 DNA follows: TGTGCCAGTAGTATTAGACAGATCGGCCTCTCTGGGGCCAACGTCCTGACTTTC. Its protein is CASSIRQIGLSGANVLTF. The full variable domain, its missing parts supplied by reference TRBV19 and TRBJ2-6, is DGGITQSPKYLFRKEGQNVTLSCEQNLNHDAMYWYRQDPGQGLRLIYYSQIVNDFQKGDIAEGYSVSREKKESFPLTVTSAQKNPTAFYLCASSIRQIGLSGANVLTFGAGSRLTVL.

This clone is a singleton in its sample. The chain recombines TRBV28 with TRBJ2-3; the match to TRBD2 covers 9 bases. The J segment lost 3 bases and the V segment lost 1 base, leaving 11 bases of the junction unmatched. From germline, CDR1 is MDHEN and CDR2 SYDVKM. The CDR3 spans 18 residues. The CDR3 is CASSLSGMVAGATDTQYF. The CDR3 DNA sequence: TGTGCCAGCAGTTTATCTGGGATGGTAGCGGGAGCAACAGATACGCAGTATTTT.

The chain employs TRBV7-6 and TRBJ2-7, with TRBD2 as a possible D gene (5 bases). V lost 1 base and J 7 bases, leaving 11 bases between the germline ends. Germline V gene data show CDR1 as SGHVS and CDR2 as FNYEAQ. The CDR3 sequence is 13 residues long. DNA for the CDR3: TGTGCCAGCAGCTTAGGACTTACGGGGGAGCAGTACTTC. Its translation is CASSLGLTGEQYF.

V usage is TRBV6-5 and J usage is TRBJ1-2; tentative D call: TRBD1 (6 bases). V lost 6 bases, J lost 7 bases, and 12 bases lay in between. CDR3 length equals 12 residues. The germline V gene has CDR1 MNHEY and CDR2 SVGAGI. The chain's CDR3 is CASRDSWRGYTF. The CDR3 DNA follows: TGTGCCAGCAGGGACAGTTGGCGTGGCTACACCTTC.

A single count supports this clone. CDR3 in DNA: TGTGCCTGGAGTTCGCAGACTAACAATCAGCCCCAGCATTTT. Translating it yields CAWSSQTNNQPQHF. The V and J genes are TRBV30 and TRBJ1-5; D uncertain. V lost 2 bases, J lost 3 bases, and 11 bases lay in between. Germline V lookup: CDR1 GTSNPN, CDR2 SVGIG (reference sequence). The CDR3 has 14 residues. Drawing the rest from reference TRBV30 and TRBJ1-5, the complete variable domain is SQTIHQWPATLVQPVGSPLSLECTVEGTSNPNLYWYRQAAGRGLQLLFYSVGIGQISSEVPQNLSASRPQDRQFILSSKKLLLSDSGFYLCAWSSQTNNQPQHFGDGTRLSIL.

The chain employs TRBV6-5 and TRBJ1-5; D not certain. This CDR3 contains 15 residues. V lost 6 bases and J lost 0, with 12 bases in between. Germline loops: CDR1 MNHEY, CDR2 SVGAGI. DNA for the CDR3: TGTGCCAGCAGCCGCCTTCCTATTAGCAATCAGCCCCAGCATTTT. It specifies CASSRLPISNQPQHF.

The rearrangement uses TRBV28 and TRBJ1-1; TRBD1 matches at 9 bases. The V gene's germline CDR1 is MDHEN and CDR2 SYDVKM. The CDR3 covers 15 residues. After removal of 3 bases from V and 5 bases from J, the junction contained 7 bases not matched to a gene. The CDR3 bases are TGTGCCAGCAGTTTGGGACAGGGCTTTAGGACTGAAGCTTTCTTT. The encoded protein is CASSLGQGFRTEAFF.

This clone is medium-sized (0.01 to 0.1%). The chain couples TRBV19 to TRBJ2-1; 7 bases agree with TRBD1. With V trimmed by 3 bases and J by 5 bases, 7 bases remained unmatched. The CDR3 length is 15 residues. CDR1 is LNHDA, CDR2 SQIVND, per germline (reference sequence). CDR3 nucleotide sequence: TGTGCCAGTAGTATCCGGACAGGTTCGAACAATGAGCAGTTCTTC. It specifies CASSIRTGSNNEQFF.

The chain links TRBV7-9 to TRBJ1-1; perhaps TRBD1 as D (6 bases). The CDR3 is 15 residues long. V gave up 5 bases and J gave up 3 bases, with 16 bases separating them. Germline CDR1 SEHNR, CDR2 FQNEAQ (reference sequence). The CDR3 protein is CASSRRGAGDTEAFF. CDR3 coding DNA: TGTGCCAGCAGCCGACGGGGGGCGGGGGACACTGAAGCTTTCTTT.

V gene TRBV18 combines with J gene TRBJ1-1, with TRBD1 matching over 7 bases. Germline trimming cut 3 bases from V and 5 bases from J; bases unmatched to any gene: 9. The germline V gene encodes CDR1 KGHSH and CDR2 LQKENI. The CDR3 is made up of 15 amino acids. CDR3 coding DNA: TGTGCCAGCTCACCGAGGGGACAGCTGGGAACTGAAGCTTTCTTT. Encoded protein: CASSPRGQLGTEAFF.

J is TRBJ2-1 and V is TRBV11-2; D ambiguous. CDR3 size: 14 residues. V lost 0 bases and J 2 bases, leaving 5 bases between the germline ends. Germline V gives CDR1 SGHAT, CDR2 FQNNGV. The CDR3 DNA sequence: TGTGCCAGCAGCTTAGATAGGGCCTACAATGAGCAGTTCTTC. Amino acid sequence: CASSLDRAYNEQFF.

This chain links TRBV7-2 with TRBJ2-1; 10 positions agree with TRBD2. V trimming: 6 bases; J trimming: 10 bases; junction bases outside the gene matches: 12. The CDR3 covers 15 residues. Germline loops: CDR1 SGHTA, CDR2 FQGNSA. CDR3 region: CASRPPWATSGEQFF. DNA for the CDR3: TGTGCCAGCAGACCTCCCTGGGCGACTAGCGGGGAGCAGTTCTTC.

This chain joins TRBV28 and TRBJ1-2; TRBD1 agrees at 7 bases. V trimming: 6 bases; J trimming: 2 bases; junction bases outside the gene matches: 9. The germline V gene has CDR1 MDHEN and CDR2 SYDVKM. The CDR3 has 15 residues. CDR3 coding DNA: TGTGCCAGCAGATTACCGGGACAGCTCAACTATGGCTACACCTTC. This gives the protein CASRLPGQLNYGYTF.

V gene TRBV4-1 combines with J gene TRBJ2-7; D not resolved. CDR1 is MGHRA and CDR2 is YSYEKL in the germline V gene. There are 12 residues in the CDR3. V lost 5 bases and J 6 bases, leaving 11 bases between the germline ends. The CDR3 here is CASSNIDGEQYF. In DNA, the CDR3 is TGCGCCAGCAGCAACATCGACGGCGAGCAGTACTTC.

The chain combines TRBV6-4 with TRBJ2-3; 8 nucleotides agree with TRBD2. Germline assignment: CDR1 MRHNA and CDR2 SNTAGT. There are 16 residues in the CDR3. Trimming took 0 bases from V and 2 from J; bases not matched to a gene: 4. The CDR3 loop is CASSDSGSGTTDTQYF. In nucleotides, the CDR3 is TGTGCCAGCAGTGACTCGGGTAGCGGGACCACAGATACGCAGTATTTT.

The chain uses TRBV6-5 and TRBJ1-1, with a tentative D call TRBD1 (5 bases). Germline values: CDR1 MNHEY, CDR2 SVGAGI. This CDR3 is built from 12 residues. Trimming stripped 4 bases from V and 4 bases from J, with 7 bases between. This CDR3 is CASSFQGTEAFF. The CDR3 coding sequence is TGTGCCAGCAGTTTTCAGGGCACTGAAGCTTTCTTT.

A few counts support this clone. This rearrangement joins TRBV27 to TRBJ1-1; TRBD1 is a possible D gene (5 bases). Germline V CDR1 and CDR2: MNHEY, SMNVEV (reference sequence). Between the trimmed V and J ends, which lost 6 bases and 4 bases, there was a span of 12 bases. This CDR3 has 13 amino acids. As DNA, the CDR3 is TGTGCCAGCAGGAAAGACAGAAGCACTGAAGCTTTCTTT. It specifies CASRKDRSTEAFF.

V and J are TRBV7-2 and TRBJ2-3; tentative D call: TRBD2 (6 bases). This CDR3 has 15 amino acids. The germline V gene has CDR1 SGHTA and CDR2 FQGNSA. V dropped 5 bases and J dropped 0 bases, with 12 bases sitting between them. The CDR3 bases are TGTGCCAGCAGCCACCCAAGCGGGAGCACAGATACGCAGTATTTT. Translation gives CASSHPSGSTDTQYF.

The chain employs TRBV11-2 and TRBJ1-1; 7 bases line up with TRBD1. This CDR3 has 17 residues. The J segment lost 0 bases and the V segment lost 5 bases, leaving 12 bases of the junction unmatched. Per the germline V gene, CDR1 is SGHAT and CDR2 is FQNNGV. In DNA, the CDR3 is TGTGCCAGCAGCATCTGGACAGGCAGACTCTTGAACACTGAAGCTTTCTTT. The encoded protein is CASSIWTGRLLNTEAFF.

The genes are TRBV11-1 and TRBJ2-5; D gene unclear. V lost 2 bases and J lost 0, with 13 bases in between. The CDR3 extends over 16 amino acids. The germline gives CDR1 SGHAT, CDR2 FQDESV (reference sequence). The CDR3 DNA reads as TGTGCCAGCAGCTTAAGTAGGGCAGGCCACCAAGAGACCCAGTACTTC. Protein sequence: CASSLSRAGHQETQYF.

The chain combines TRBV6-1 with TRBJ2-1, with D possibly TRBD2 on 6 matching bases. The CDR3 consists of 16 residues. Germline V CDR1 and CDR2: MNHNS, SASEGT. V dropped 2 bases and J dropped 6 bases, with 17 bases sitting between them. CDR3 in amino acids: CASSELGRGGGNEQFF. The CDR3, as DNA: TGTGCCAGCAGTGAACTAGGGCGGGGAGGAGGCAATGAGCAGTTCTTC.

A single count supports this clone. This chain connects TRBV5-8 to TRBJ2-7; 9 nucleotides match TRBD1. The CDR3 is 15 amino acids. The ends lost 4 bases at V and 6 bases at J; junction bases unmatched: 11. Germline CDR1 SGHTS, CDR2 YDEGEE. CDR3 in amino acids: CASSITGTGWVEQYF. CDR3 in DNA: TGTGCCAGCAGCATCACCGGGACAGGGTGGGTCGAGCAGTACTTC.

The gene calls are TRBV7-2 and TRBJ2-1, with 7 bases fitting TRBD1. The ends lost 6 bases at V and 4 bases at J; junction bases unmatched: 6. The germline gives CDR1 SGHTA, CDR2 FQGNSA. The CDR3 spans 14 residues. CDR3 in amino acids: CASRRGTEYNEQFF. Here the CDR3 DNA reads TGTGCCAGCAGGAGGGGGACAGAGTACAATGAGCAGTTCTTC.

This chain uses TRBV11-2 with TRBJ2-5; a weak D match, TRBD2 (6 bases). V gave up 6 bases and J gave up 2 bases, with 19 bases separating them. Per germline, CDR1 SGHAT and CDR2 FQNNGV. This CDR3 has 16 amino acids. This CDR3 is CASSSGPGLLQETQYF. The DNA for the CDR3 is TGTGCCAGCAGTTCCGGACCGGGACTCCTACAAGAGACCCAGTACTTC.

The chain has TRBV6-1 and TRBJ1-3; 7 nucleotides line up with TRBD1. The germline V gene has CDR1 MNHNS and CDR2 SASEGT. V lost 6 bases to trimming and J lost 0 bases; unmatched junction nucleotides: 5. The CDR3 has 15 amino acids. CDR3 sequence (DNA): TGTGCCAGCAGAGCTCGGACAGGCTCTGGAAACACCATATATTTT. Amino acids: CASRARTGSGNTIYF.

V is TRBV29-1 and J is TRBJ1-6, with TRBD1 matching over 10 bases. This CDR3 is built from 15 residues. From germline, CDR1 is SQVTM and CDR2 ANQGSEA. Trimming cost V 4 bases and J 7 bases; bases outside gene matches: 7. CDR3 protein: CSVAYGTGENSPLHF. Here the CDR3 DNA reads TGCAGCGTTGCCTATGGGACAGGGGAGAATTCACCCCTCCACTTT. Filled out from reference TRBV29-1 and TRBJ1-6, the complete variable domain reads SAVISQKPSRDICQRGTSLTIQCQVDSQVTMMFWYRQQPGQSLTLIATANQGSEATYESGFVIDKFPISRPNLTFSTLTVSNMSPEDSSIYLCSVAYGTGENSPLHFGNGTRLTVT.